This T cell receptor beta chain originates from a study of PD-1 blockade in classical Hodgkin lymphoma. Each patient's relapse followed autologous stem cell transplantation, and brentuximab vedotin exposure varied. This clone was counted once. Germline V gene data show CDR1 as MNHNS and CDR2 as SASEGT. V was trimmed by 2 bases and J by 4 bases, leaving 11 bases between them. This CDR3 comprises 15 residues. Here immunoSEQ multiplex PCR was the method, and the copy in TCRdb shows in-frame clones only, minus some. The sample holds some 93,000 clones, 75% to 90% seen once. The chain links TRBV6-1 to TRBJ1-4, with a weak D call TRBD1 (6 bases). This clonotype originated in a human donor with classical Hodgkin lymphoma. The source was peripheral blood mononuclear cells (PBMCs), collected before the second cycle of nivolumab. CDR3 coding DNA: TGTGCCAGCAGTGAATTGGGGGCACTTAATGAAAAACTGTTTTTT. Amino acids: CASSELGALNEKLFF.